Following are 23 T cell receptor beta chains from one sample sequenced in a study of T cells after yellow fever vaccination. TCRdb ran MiXCR on the 5' RACE reads and lists one entry per CDR3 protein. The sample carries roughly 250,000 distinct CDR3 sequences, 13% recorded once. The sequencing used CD4+ T cells sorted from PBMCs, collected 45 days after the yellow fever booster vaccination. These receptors were obtained from a man aged 30 to 45 who received the YFV17D yellow fever vaccine.

This clonotype was counted between two and nine times. The chain joins TRBV2 to TRBJ2-3, with D unclear. This CDR3 is built from 15 residues. V was cut by 6 bases and J by 2 bases, with 15 bases left in between. The V gene's germline CDR1 is SNHLY and CDR2 FYNNEI. The CDR3, as DNA: TGTGCCAGCAGGGTTACTGGGCTTTCCACAGATACGCAGTATTTT. As protein: CASRVTGLSTDTQYF.

This rearrangement joins TRBV7-9 to TRBJ2-3; 8 nucleotides match TRBD1. The germline V gene has CDR1 SEHNR and CDR2 FQNEAQ (reference sequence). The CDR3 sequence is 16 residues long. J gave up 2 bases and V 2 bases, and 6 bases lay outside the gene matches. CDR3 sequence (DNA): TGTGCCAGCAGCTTAAACAGGGGGAGACCCACAGATACGCAGTATTTT. Translating gives CASSLNRGRPTDTQYF.

This clonotype occurred a few times. The V and J genes are TRBV5-5 and TRBJ2-7; no firm D call. Germline assignment: CDR1 SGHKS and CDR2 YYEKEE (reference sequence). This CDR3 spans 11 amino acids. The V end lost 2 bases, the J end lost 5 bases, and 5 bases lay between the germline ends. This CDR3 is CASSFVNEQYF. The CDR3 region has the DNA TGTGCCAGCAGCTTTGTAAACGAGCAGTACTTC. Full variable domain (missing parts from reference TRBV5-5 and TRBJ2-7): DAGVTQSPTHLIKTRGQQVTLRCSPISGHKSVSWYQQVLGQGPQFIFQYYEKEERGRGNFPDRFSARQFPNYSSELNVNALLLGDSALYLCASSFVNEQYFGPGTRLTVT.

This sequence joins TRBV5-1 and TRBJ2-1; TRBD1 or TRBD2 may be the D gene (5 bases each). This CDR3 is built from 15 residues. Per the germline V gene, CDR1 is SGHRS and CDR2 is YFSETQ. Trimming took 0 bases from V and 7 from J, leaving 14 bases between them. CDR3 in DNA: TGCGCCAGCAGCTTGGCCCCGGGACCCACGAATGAGCAGTTCTTC. As protein: CASSLAPGPTNEQFF.

This clonotype was detected a few times. The chain employs TRBV7-8 and TRBJ1-2; D call uncertain. The CDR3 runs 13 residues. The germline CDR1 and CDR2 sequences are SGHVS and FQNEAQ. The ends were cut back, 3 bases at V and 3 bases at J, with 8 bases in the middle. CDR3 bases: TGTGCCAGCAGCTTTGGGGAGTACTATGGCTACACCTTC. This gives the protein CASSFGEYYGYTF.

This clonotype was counted only a few times. This rearrangement joins TRBV29-1 to TRBJ2-2, with 10 bases fitting TRBD1. The CDR3 runs to 16 residues. In germline, CDR1 is SQVTM, CDR2 ANQGSEA. The junction had 9 bases not matched to a gene; V was cut back by 5 bases and J by 3 bases. The CDR3 reads CSVYKTGGADTGELFF. The CDR3 DNA is TGCAGCGTTTACAAGACAGGGGGCGCGGACACCGGGGAGCTGTTTTTT.

V and J are TRBV7-2 and TRBJ1-3, with a possible D match to TRBD1 (6 bases). Per the germline V gene, CDR1 is SGHTA and CDR2 is FQGNSA. The CDR3 extends over 15 amino acids. V lost 0 bases and J 7 bases, leaving 13 bases between the germline ends. The CDR3 reads CASSLALTRGNTIYF. For the CDR3, the DNA is TGTGCCAGCAGCTTAGCGCTAACGAGGGGGAACACCATATATTTT.

V is TRBV7-2 and J is TRBJ2-7, with 8 bases identical to TRBD1. The junction had 11 bases not matched to a gene; V was cut back by 4 bases and J by 6 bases. In germline, CDR1 is SGHTA, CDR2 FQGNSA. The CDR3 extends over 15 amino acids. The CDR3 loop reads CASSSGQGPKGEQYF. CDR3 nucleotides: TGTGCCAGCAGCTCAGGACAGGGTCCCAAGGGCGAGCAGTACTTC.

The rearrangement links TRBV28 to TRBJ1-5, with TRBD1 identical over 12 bases. Germline V gene data show CDR1 as MDHEN and CDR2 as SYDVKM. This CDR3 is 21 amino acids long. Losses at the gene ends were 6 bases for V and 3 bases for J; bases not matched to a gene: 21. The CDR3 is CASSHRTPLRDRGRVNQPQHF. The DNA for the CDR3 is TGTGCCAGCAGCCACCGAACTCCGCTCCGGGACAGGGGGCGGGTCAATCAGCCCCAGCATTTT.

This sequence joins TRBV28 and TRBJ1-1; tentatively, D is TRBD1 (5 bases). The CDR3 contains 15 residues. Germline V gene lookup returns CDR1 MDHEN and CDR2 SYDVKM. Trimming stripped 4 bases from V and 6 bases from J, with 18 bases between. The CDR3 coding sequence is TGTGCCAGCAGTTCTACAGGAGTAGTAGTGGCTGAAGCTTTCTTT. Translated, it gives CASSSTGVVVAEAFF.

This clonotype has a count of ten or more. V is TRBV15 and J is TRBJ2-2; TRBD2 matches 8 bases. V lost 3 bases and J lost 2; bases outside the gene matches: 5. The CDR3 loop spans 16 amino acids. Germline assignment: CDR1 LNHNV and CDR2 YYDKDF (reference sequence). CDR3 DNA sequence: TGTGCCACCAGCAGTATGAGCGGGAGAAACACCGGGGAGCTGTTTTTT. As protein: CATSSMSGRNTGELFF.

In this sample, this clonotype turned up a few times. DNA of the CDR3: TGTGCCAGCAGCTCTTATCCGGGACAATCGTACGAGCAGTACTTC. Translating it yields CASSSYPGQSYEQYF. The J gene is TRBJ2-7, the V gene TRBV7-8; TRBD1 is a possible D gene (6 bases). The CDR3 covers 15 residues. Trimming shortened V by 4 bases and J by 4 bases, and 17 bases separated the two germline ends. Per germline, CDR1 SGHVS and CDR2 FQNEAQ.

This clonotype was detected only a few times. The chain combines TRBV5-1 with TRBJ2-5, with 8 bases fitting TRBD2. This CDR3 comprises 14 residues. Looked up from germline, CDR1 is SGHRS and CDR2 is YFSETQ. Unmatched junction bases numbered 5, after V lost 4 bases and J lost 3 bases. CDR3 region: CASSLGSGKETQYF. CDR3 sequence (DNA): TGCGCCAGCAGCCTGGGTAGCGGGAAAGAGACCCAGTACTTC.

This clonotype was found a few times. This chain links TRBV12-3 or TRBV12-4 with TRBJ2-1, with D possibly being TRBD2 (6 bases). The CDR3 sequence is 13 residues long. V gave up 6 bases and J gave up 9 bases, with 15 bases separating them. DNA for the CDR3: TGTGCCAGCAGCCCTGTGGGGGGACTTGAGCAGTTCTTC. It encodes CASSPVGGLEQFF.

In this sample, this clonotype turned up a few times. The chain combines TRBV3-1 with TRBJ1-4; 8 bases are shared with TRBD1. CDR3 length: 15 amino acids. In germline, CDR1 is LGHDT, CDR2 YNNKEL (reference sequence). Trimming cost V 4 bases and J 8 bases; bases outside gene matches: 9. In DNA, the CDR3 is TGTGCCAGCAGCCGCCGGGACAGGACTGCAGAAAAACTGTTTTTT. Its translation: CASSRRDRTAEKLFF.

This clonotype has a count of ten or more. The chain links TRBV6-1 to TRBJ2-3, with TRBD2 as a possible D gene (7 bases). V was clipped by 10 bases and J by 6 bases, with 20 bases between them. Germline loops: CDR1 MNHNS, CDR2 SASEGT. The CDR3 loop spans 14 amino acids. The CDR3 reads CATQDSRGADTQYF. CDR3 sequence (DNA): TGTGCCACCCAGGACAGCCGGGGGGCGGATACGCAGTATTTT.

This clonotype turned up a few times. The rearrangement joins TRBV7-9 to TRBJ2-7; D is unclear. CDR1 is SEHNR and CDR2 is FQNEAQ in the germline V gene (reference sequence). V was pared by 5 bases and J by 7 bases, with 12 bases between. This CDR3 has 12 residues. The CDR3 DNA reads as TGTGCCAGCAGCACTCAGTCCTCGGAGCAGTACTTC. Amino acid sequence: CASSTQSSEQYF.

The CDR3 is CASRPTSGVTDTQYF. The CDR3 DNA sequence: TGTGCCAGCAGGCCGACTAGCGGAGTCACAGATACGCAGTATTTT. The V and J genes are TRBV6-2 or TRBV6-3 and TRBJ2-3, with 9 bases lining up with TRBD2. Germline loops: CDR1 MNHEY, CDR2 SVGEGT. J gave up 2 bases and V 6 bases, and 6 bases lay outside the gene matches. This CDR3 region has 15 residues.

In its sample, this clonotype was seen a few times. The chain combines TRBV7-9 with TRBJ2-2; the D is unclear. V was clipped by 2 bases and J by 0 bases, with 7 bases between them. The CDR3 totals 15 residues. The germline V gene encodes CDR1 SEHNR and CDR2 FQNEAQ (reference sequence). This CDR3 is CASSLFPANTGELFF. The CDR3 bases are TGTGCCAGCAGCTTATTTCCAGCGAACACCGGGGAGCTGTTTTTT.

The chain recombines TRBV12-3 or TRBV12-4 with TRBJ2-5; TRBD1 matches at 7 bases. The CDR3 totals 16 residues. Trimming took 6 bases from V and 4 from J; bases not matched to a gene: 14. CDR3 in amino acids: CASSFTSRGSGETQYF. The CDR3 nucleotides are TGTGCCAGCAGCTTTACATCCAGGGGGTCGGGAGAGACCCAGTACTTC.

This clonotype was seen ten or more times. V and J are TRBV12-3 or TRBV12-4 and TRBJ2-1; TRBD1 matches at 8 bases. After removal of 5 bases from V and 9 bases from J, the junction contained 9 bases not matched to a gene. The CDR3 has 14 amino acids. This CDR3 is CASSKTGASGEQFF. CDR3 nucleotides: TGTGCCAGCAGTAAGACAGGGGCATCGGGTGAGCAGTTCTTC.

The V gene is TRBV5-1, the J gene TRBJ2-2, with TRBD1 matching over 10 bases. Looked up from germline, CDR1 is SGHRS and CDR2 is YFSETQ. Losses at the gene ends were 4 bases for V and 2 bases for J; bases not matched to a gene: 5. The CDR3 spans 16 residues. The CDR3 here is CASSLQTGGNTGELFF. CDR3 bases: TGCGCCAGCAGCCTTCAGACAGGGGGCAACACCGGGGAGCTGTTTTTT. Filled out from reference TRBV5-1 and TRBJ2-2, the complete variable domain reads KAGVTQTPRYLIKTRGQQVTLSCSPISGHRSVSWYQQTPGQGLQFLFEYFSETQRNKGNFPGRFSGRQFSNSRSEMNVSTLELGDSALYLCASSLQTGGNTGELFFGEGSRLTVL.

This chain connects TRBV3-1 to TRBJ2-3; possible D gene TRBD2, 6 bases. The CDR3 is made up of 13 amino acids. Germline CDR1 reads LGHDT; CDR2 reads YNNKEL (reference sequence). Trimming took 1 base from V and 4 from J, leaving 6 bases between them. The CDR3 spells CASSQGEADTQYF. DNA of the CDR3: TGTGCCAGCAGCCAAGGGGAGGCAGATACGCAGTATTTT.